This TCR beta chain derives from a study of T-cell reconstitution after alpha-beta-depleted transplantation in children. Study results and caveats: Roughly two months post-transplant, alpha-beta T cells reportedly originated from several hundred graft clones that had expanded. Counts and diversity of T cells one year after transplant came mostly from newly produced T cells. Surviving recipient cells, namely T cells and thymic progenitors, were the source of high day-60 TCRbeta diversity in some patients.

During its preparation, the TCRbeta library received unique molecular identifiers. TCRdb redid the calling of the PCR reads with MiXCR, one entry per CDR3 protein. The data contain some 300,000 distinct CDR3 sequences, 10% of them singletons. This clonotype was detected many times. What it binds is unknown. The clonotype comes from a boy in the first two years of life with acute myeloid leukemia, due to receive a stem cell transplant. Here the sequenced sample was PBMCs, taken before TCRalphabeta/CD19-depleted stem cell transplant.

This CDR3 reads CASSTQGGEQYF. CDR3 sequence (DNA): TGCGCCAGCAGCACTCAGGGGGGTGAGCAGTACTTC. The J gene is TRBJ2-7, the V gene TRBV5-1; D is possibly TRBD1 (7 bases). Between the trimmed V and J ends, which lost 4 bases and 7 bases, there was a span of 12 bases. The CDR3 consists of 12 residues. Germline assignment: CDR1 SGHRS and CDR2 YFSETQ.